These T cell receptor beta chains were read from a single sample in a study of T-cell reconstitution after alpha-beta-depleted transplantation in children. TCRdb redid the calling of the PCR reads with MiXCR, one entry per CDR3 protein. Among a few hundred thousand distinct CDR3 sequences, 10% to 15% were seen once, and the ten largest hold about 2.2%. This specimen was PBMCs, mostly from graft donor cells, taken 360 days after TCRalphabeta/CD19-depleted stem cell transplant. The receptors derive from a male patient younger than 18 who had a stem cell transplant for acute myeloid leukemia, so the T cells may come from the graft donor. Both conserved end residues are part of each CDR3. Each record gives: V gene, clone size, D gene, J gene, CDR3 DNA, CDR3 protein. A D gene is named only where the DNA matches it firmly. A clone size is listed for some rows: how often the clone was seen (once, few, many), or a class if it is expanded.

TRBV4-3	many	TRBD2	TRBJ2-3	TGCGCCAGCAGCCAAGAGAGGGGACTAGCGGGAGGGACAGATACGCAGTATTTT	CASSQERGLAGGTDTQYF
TRBV5-5	few	TRBD1	TRBJ2-7	TGTGCCAGCAGCTCACACGCCGGGACAGGGCCCTACGAGCAGTACTTC	CASSSHAGTGPYEQYF
TRBV7-3	many	NA	TRBJ2-7	TGTGCCAGCAGCTTTGGAGCGGGCGCCGCCCCCAACGAGCAGTACTTC	CASSFGAGAAPNEQYF
TRBV4-2	NA	TRBD2	TRBJ2-4	TGTGCCAGCAGCCAAGAAGGCGGGAGCGCAGCCAAAAACATTCAGTACTTC	CASSQEGGSAAKNIQYF
TRBV6-5	NA	NA	TRBJ2-1	TGTGCCAGCAGGATTAGCGGAGGGGAGCAGTTCTTC	CASRISGGEQFF
TRBV4-3	NA	TRBD2	TRBJ2-2	TGCGCCAGCAGCGGGCTAGCGGGGGGGACCGGGGAGCTGTTTTTT	CASSGLAGGTGELFF
TRBV29-1	NA	NA	TRBJ2-2	TGCAGCGTTGAACCAGAACGGGCCGGGGAGCTGTTTTTT	CSVEPERAGELFF
TRBV7-7	NA	NA	TRBJ2-3	TGTGCTAGCAGCCCATGCACAGATACGCAGTATTTT	CASSPCTDTQYF
TRBV7-3	many	NA	TRBJ2-1	TGTGCCAGCAGCTTAAACGTTCCGAGCGCATACTACAATGAGCAGTTCTTC	CASSLNVPSAYYNEQFF
TRBV13	many	NA	TRBJ2-1	TGTGCCAGCAGCCAGGTCTTTCCCACAGCTGACTGGGACAATGAGCAGTTCTTC	CASSQVFPTADWDNEQFF
TRBV5-1	many	NA	TRBJ1-1	TGCGCCAGCAGCTTCCGATTTCCCCCGGGGACTGAAGCTTTCTTT	CASSFRFPPGTEAFF
TRBV5-1	many	TRBD2	TRBJ2-5	TGCGCCAGCAGCCAGAAGACTAGCGGGCCAGAGACCCAGTACTTC	CASSQKTSGPETQYF
TRBV4-3	few	NA	TRBJ1-2	TGCGCCAGCAGCCAAGGAGGGAATAACTATGGCTACACCTTC	CASSQGGNNYGYTF
TRBV24-1	many	NA	TRBJ2-1	TGTGCCACCAGTTTCGCGGGAACGGTGAATGAGCAGTTCTTC	CATSFAGTVNEQFF
TRBV7-6	NA	NA	TRBJ2-7	TGTGCCAGCAGCTTAGCGCGATATGGGGGCTACGAGCAGTACTTC	CASSLARYGGYEQYF
TRBV5-8	few	TRBD1	TRBJ2-5	TGTGCCAGCAGCTTGGGGACAGGGGTACAAGAGACCCAGTACTTC	CASSLGTGVQETQYF
TRBV5-1	few	TRBD2	TRBJ2-2	TGCGCCAGCAGCTTGGCCAGCGGGGGGTTGTTCACCGGGGAGCTGTTTTTT	CASSLASGGLFTGELFF
TRBV7-7	many	TRBD2	TRBJ2-3	TGTGCTAGCAGCTCGGGGGGGGCAGATACGCAGTATTTT	CASSSGGADTQYF
TRBV7-2	NA	NA	TRBJ2-1	TGTGCCAGCAGCATGGGACTGATTGCTGACCAGTTCTTC	CASSMGLIADQFF
TRBV20-1	NA	TRBD2	TRBJ2-1	TGCAGTGCCGGACTAGCGGGAGTGAATGAGCAGTTCTTC	CSAGLAGVNEQFF
TRBV2	NA	NA	TRBJ2-7	TGTGCCAGCAGTGTTAGCAGTACAGGGAACTCCTACGAGCAGTACTTC	CASSVSSTGNSYEQYF
TRBV19	few	NA	TRBJ2-1	TGTGCCAGTAGTATAAAGGCTAGCAGCTACAATGAGCAGTTCTTC	CASSIKASSYNEQFF
TRBV10-3	NA	TRBD1	TRBJ2-7	TGTGCCATCAGCCACAGGGGGCAGGACTACGAGCAGTACTTC	CAISHRGQDYEQYF
TRBV9	few	TRBD2	TRBJ2-3	TGTGCCAGCAGAGCGGGAGGGGGAGATACGCAGTATTTT	CASRAGGGDTQYF
TRBV20-1	few	NA	TRBJ2-7	TGCAGTGCTAGAGTTCCCCCCAGCGAGCAGTACTTC	CSARVPPSEQYF
TRBV7-2	few	NA	TRBJ2-1	TGTGCCAGCAGCCCGCCTAGCCCTGAGCAGTTCTTC	CASSPPSPEQFF
TRBV5-1	few	NA	TRBJ2-7	TGCGCCAGCAGCTTGGGCGACGACAGCCTCTACGAGCAGTACTTC	CASSLGDDSLYEQYF